This T cell receptor beta chain emerged from a study of regulatory T cells in long-lasting Graves disease. iRepertoire HTBI primers and Arm-PCR of CDR3 regions built TCR beta libraries. TCRdb re-called the multiplex PCR reads through MiXCR, storing one row per CDR3 protein. The sample carries some 280,000 distinct CDR3 sequences, 22% recorded once. Study-wide points: TCR diversity was lower in persistent Graves' patients than in newly diagnosed ones.

This clonotype showed up many times. The antigen remains unidentified. Time point specified: persistent/refractory GD, antithyroid drugs over 5 years with positive TRAb. PBMC RNA was the source of the TCR library. There are 16 residues in the CDR3. V shed 1 base and J 6 bases; nucleotides not matched to a gene: 7. The sample here was peripheral blood mononuclear cells (PBMCs), taken when the disease was refractory, from a patient treated with antithyroid drugs. The chain joins TRBV12-3 or TRBV12-4 to TRBJ2-2; 8 bases align to TRBD2. This clonotype was obtained from a female donor with Graves disease. The CDR3 loop reads CASSLGLAGKAGELFF. The CDR3 nucleotides read TGTGCCAGCAGTTTAGGATTAGCGGGAAAGGCCGGGGAGCTGTTTTTT.